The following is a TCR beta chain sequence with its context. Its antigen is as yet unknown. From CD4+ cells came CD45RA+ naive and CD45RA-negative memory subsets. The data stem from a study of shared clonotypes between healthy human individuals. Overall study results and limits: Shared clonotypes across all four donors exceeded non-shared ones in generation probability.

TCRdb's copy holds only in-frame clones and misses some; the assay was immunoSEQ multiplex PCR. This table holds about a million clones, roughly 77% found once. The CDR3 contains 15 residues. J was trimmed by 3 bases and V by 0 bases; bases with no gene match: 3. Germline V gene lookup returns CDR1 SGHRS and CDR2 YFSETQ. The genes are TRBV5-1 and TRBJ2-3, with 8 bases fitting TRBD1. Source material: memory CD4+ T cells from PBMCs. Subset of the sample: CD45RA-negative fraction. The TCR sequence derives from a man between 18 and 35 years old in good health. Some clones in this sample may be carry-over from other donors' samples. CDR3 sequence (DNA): TGCGCCAGCAGCTTGGTGACAGGGGCGACAGATACGCAGTATTTT. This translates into CASSLVTGATDTQYF.